This paragraph reports one TCR beta chain. TCRdb keeps only in-frame clones here, not all; method: immunoSEQ multiplex PCR. The sample lists some 200,000 clones, over 80% occurring once. This sample stems from a study of blood T cell repertoires in COVID-19. Background on the study: The cDNA or gDNA used as material had been derived from T cells, B-cell-depleted T cells, or PBMCs.

V lost 3 bases, J lost 7 bases, and 8 bases stayed unmatched. The CDR3 has 16 residues. Germline-derived CDR1 and CDR2 are KGHDR and SFDVKD. This chain uses TRBV24-1 with TRBJ2-5; 12 bases are a match to TRBD1. Sequencing was performed on PBMCs or T cells enriched from blood (not recorded which). This clonotype was sampled from a young man with acute COVID-19. Written as DNA, the CDR3 is TGTGCCACCAGTGATCGGGACAGGGGGCTATATGGGACCCAGTACTTC. Protein: CATSDRDRGLYGTQYF.